The rows below give T cell receptor beta chains drawn from one sample of a study of CD8 T cells in Susac syndrome. TCRdb called the immunoSEQ multiplex PCR reads again in MiXCR, with one record for every CDR3 protein. The profile shows hundreds of thousands of distinct CDR3 sequences, about 94% of them singletons. Source material: CD4+ T cells from PBMCs. The receptors were gathered from a human donor with Susac syndrome. Both conserved end residues are trimmed from each CDR3.

J,V,CDR3
TRBJ1-2,TRBV27,ASSFGTGNYGYT
TRBJ1-5,TRBV20-1,SARVAGYQPQH
TRBJ1-6,TRBV3-1,ASSATGQGNSPLH
TRBJ2-5,TRBV5-6,ASSFVSLTTEETQY
TRBJ1-2,TRBV20-1,SAQTELYGYT
TRBJ2-5,TRBV20-1,SAPQGGSEETQY
TRBJ1-5,TRBV28,ASSLHQGYNQPQH
TRBJ1-5,TRBV7-9,ASSRSGLPNQPQH
TRBJ2-5,TRBV7-8,ASSLAGSGEETQY
TRBJ2-7,TRBV24-1,ATSGGSSYEQY
TRBJ2-4,TRBV12-3/TRBV12-4,ASSLVGRDIQY
TRBJ2-3,TRBV6-2/TRBV6-3,ASSYYVTAVMDTQY
TRBJ1-5,TRBV4-3,ASSQHMGGDQPQH
TRBJ1-2,TRBV29-1,SVGDSLNYGYT
TRBJ1-1,TRBV20-1,RGQGGDTEAF
TRBJ2-3,TRBV19,ASSSGGYRGTDTQY
TRBJ1-1,TRBV20-1,GASGHVNTEAF
TRBJ1-5,TRBV18,ASSGKGGPGEPQH
TRBJ1-4,TRBV28,ASREGLLLF
TRBJ2-7,TRBV5-6,ASSLVGQGSSYEQY
TRBJ2-1,TRBV20-1,SARNTGLIINEQF
TRBJ1-5,TRBV30,AWSGDRSQPQH
TRBJ2-3,TRBV3-1,ASSQPGVGTDTQY
TRBJ2-4,TRBV20-1,SAPEGASGDIQY
TRBJ1-3,TRBV29-1,SVEGTGTHTIY
TRBJ2-3,TRBV9,ASSYASMADTQY
TRBJ1-2,TRBV28,ASSFLGTANGYT
TRBJ2-3,TRBV6-6,ASIPGVGHLTDTQY
TRBJ2-1,TRBV7-6,ASSLAGQSSYNEQF
TRBJ2-5,TRBV30,AWSETRETQY
TRBJ2-3,TRBV14,ASSPTGSQGPWADTQY
TRBJ1-1,TRBV7-2,ASSLQRENTEAF
TRBJ2-1,TRBV2,ASSQAGGPDNEQF
TRBJ2-5,TRBV3-1,ASSRRDLKETQY
TRBJ1-2,TRBV29-1,SVSDRDFYGYT
TRBJ1-6,TRBV30,AWSVRGYNSPLH
TRBJ2-1,TRBV6-5,ASSYGTREGSEQF
TRBJ2-7,TRBV25-1,ASSGVRDRYEQY
TRBJ2-7,TRBV9,ASSVDPYPGSYEQY
TRBJ2-7,TRBV29-1,SVATAYAYEQY
TRBJ2-5,TRBV7-2,ASSQRWGRGETQY
TRBJ2-1,TRBV20-1,SARRTSGTYNEQF
TRBJ2-1,TRBV3-1,ASSQRGVHEQF
TRBJ2-3,TRBV7-8,ASSPSGRGDTQY
TRBJ1-2,TRBV6-1,ASSEVLAKWGYGYT
TRBJ1-1,TRBV25-1,ATKLGGQAEAF
TRBJ1-1,TRBV19,ASSMTGMNTEAF
TRBJ2-7,TRBV30,AWSSGTGGGYEQY
TRBJ1-2,TRBV6-1,ASGPLGDRGDGYT
TRBJ2-5,TRBV5-5,ASSQEGRETQY
TRBJ2-2,TRBV20-1,SANRGPGELF
TRBJ2-5,TRBV6-2/TRBV6-3,ASSNRAPQETQY
TRBJ2-5,TRBV7-3,ASSPGTQETQY
TRBJ2-7,TRBV27,ASSPPPGQTTYEQY
TRBJ1-2,TRBV4-3,ASSHLRGMDGYT
TRBJ1-1,TRBV7-8,ASSLLDSRNTEAF
TRBJ2-3,TRBV20-1,SALHHTDTQY